These T cell receptor beta chains were read from a single sample in a study of blood T cell repertoires in COVID-19. Libraries were prepared by immunoSEQ multiplex PCR; TCRdb keeps only in-frame clonotypes and omits some of them. Here the sample spans tens of thousands of clones, about 90% being singletons. Sequencing used peripheral blood. Receptors originate from a man between 65 and 85 years old with acute or convalescent COVID-19. Each CDR3 is given with its conserved first and last residue. Each record gives: J gene, V gene, CDR3 protein.

J: TRBJ2-3; V: TRBV4-1; CDR3: CASSDSPNSRGDTQYF
J: TRBJ2-5; V: TRBV20-1; CDR3: CSAMGVATQYF
J: TRBJ2-3; V: TRBV3-1/TRBV3-2; CDR3: CASSQSNGLAGDTQYF
J: TRBJ1-2; V: TRBV15; CDR3: CATSRDRRDRWGYTF
J: TRBJ2-3; V: TRBV6-5; CDR3: CASIPAVPTDTQYF
J: TRBJ2-7; V: TRBV5-6; CDR3: CASSLSPGTSGRWSYEQYF
J: TRBJ2-5; V: TRBV16; CDR3: CASSASGELETQYF
J: TRBJ2-1; V: TRBV4-2; CDR3: CASSQGGGGGKNEQFF
J: TRBJ1-5; V: TRBV29-1; CDR3: CSATGGGFGNQPQHF
J: TRBJ2-7; V: TRBV28; CDR3: CASRSLAGGPYEQYF
J: TRBJ2-3; V: TRBV5-1; CDR3: CASSLEAAGTSTDTQYF
J: TRBJ1-5; V: TRBV27; CDR3: CASSLSAGSPQHF
J: TRBJ2-5; V: TRBV18; CDR3: CASSPAAGGETQYF
J: TRBJ1-6; V: TRBV5-4; CDR3: CASSLAAGTGTAPLHF
J: TRBJ2-5; V: TRBV7-7; CDR3: CASSHLLAAKETQYF
J: TRBJ2-3; V: TRBV15; CDR3: CATSRGGTSGLNTDTQYF
J: TRBJ2-7; V: TRBV3-1/TRBV3-2; CDR3: CASSQDFRGLSEQYF
J: TRBJ2-1; V: TRBV5-1; CDR3: CASSLAGTNLNEQFF
J: TRBJ2-7; V: TRBV5-1; CDR3: CASSLSDRGTYEQYF
J: TRBJ2-1; V: TRBV5-1; CDR3: CASRETSGPSLYNEQFF
J: TRBJ1-1; V: TRBV25-1; CDR3: CASRGTGGTEAFF
J: TRBJ2-7; V: TRBV29-1; CDR3: CTSDCPSYEQYF
J: TRBJ2-3; V: TRBV4-3; CDR3: CASSQPGLAGGDTQYF
J: TRBJ1-4; V: TRBV27; CDR3: CASGRDRYEKLFF
J: TRBJ1-1; V: TRBV3-1/TRBV3-2; CDR3: CASSQDRWGDAFF
J: TRBJ1-1; V: TRBV28; CDR3: CASSLLGGGPAEAFF
J: TRBJ1-6; V: TRBV7-8; CDR3: CASSLRGRDAQNSPLHF
J: TRBJ1-2; V: TRBV9; CDR3: CASSRDRDRGYTF
J: TRBJ2-1; V: TRBV10-1; CDR3: CASSERAGVGGEQFF